Shown below are 24 T cell receptor beta chains from a single sample sequenced in a study of regulatory T cells in long-lasting Graves disease (dated by TCRdb to 2020 to 2023). Taken with the paper, the label for time point translates to: newly diagnosed GD, antithyroid drugs for less than 3 months. For both TCR sequencing and RNA sequencing, RNA was extracted from PBMCs using TRIzol. Library prep was done by multiplex PCR. The instrument given in TCRdb is Illumina HiSeq 4000. iRepertoire HTBI primers and Arm-PCR amplification of CDR3 regions were used to construct TCR beta libraries. TCRdb handled the public reads itself, with Q25 trimming in fastp and clone calling in MiXCR, and kept productive beta chains. Entries that share a CDR3 protein sequence are merged under the most common genes and DNA. Here the sample has roughly 510,000 distinct CDR3 sequences; roughly 15% occur a single time. The ten largest account for approximately 12% of the sample.

The same data also went into a second study, on T cells in Graves' hyperthyroidism and ophthalmopathy.

Sequencing used peripheral blood mononuclear cells (PBMCs), obtained at new diagnosis, from a patient treated with antithyroid drugs. These receptors originate from a man aged 18 to 30 with Graves disease. Donor details come from another sample of the same person, matched by shared clones.

Worth noting for this clonotype: The limits of the CDR3 on the DNA are not certain, so only TCRdb's listed CDR3 is given. The chain links TRBV6-1 to TRBJ2-7; no check of the table's D call, TRBD2, against the DNA was made. CDR1 is MNHNS and CDR2 is SASEGT in the germline V gene. The CDR3 is 16 amino acids long, termini counted. CDR3 region: CASSEWAGGTSGSHYF.

This clonotype occurred a few times. The chain links TRBV6-1 to TRBJ2-7, with no clear D. The V end lost 5 bases, the J end lost 6 bases, and 14 bases lay between the germline ends. Germline values: CDR1 MNHNS, CDR2 SASEGT. The CDR3 has 13 residues. CDR3 DNA: TGTGCCAGCAGTCTGACGGGCTCGGGCGAGCAGTACTTC. Protein product: CASSLTGSGEQYF.

The J gene is TRBJ2-7, the V gene TRBV18; D is perhaps TRBD2 (6 bases). Trimming shortened V by 2 bases and J by 6 bases, and 17 bases separated the two germline ends. Looked up from germline, CDR1 is KGHSH and CDR2 is LQKENI. The CDR3 contains 15 residues. The CDR3: CASSPGDGGVSEQYF. The CDR3 DNA reads as TGTGCCAGCTCACCAGGGGACGGGGGAGTATCCGAGCAGTACTTC.

This clonotype was observed a handful of times. The genes are TRBV20-1 and TRBJ2-7, with 10 bases fitting TRBD1. Trimming removed 6 bases from V and 5 bases from J; junction bases left unmatched: 10. In germline, CDR1 is DFQATT, CDR2 SNEGSKA (reference sequence). CDR3 length: 14 amino acids. The CDR3 coding sequence is TGCAGTGCCCCACGACAGGGGGCGTCGGACGAGCAGTACTTC. Protein: CSAPRQGASDEQYF.

This clonotype was picked up many times. The chain links TRBV27 to TRBJ2-1; D might be TRBD1 (6 bases). This CDR3 has 13 residues. Germline V gene lookup returns CDR1 MNHEY and CDR2 SMNVEV (reference sequence). V was pared by 5 bases and J by 7 bases, with 12 bases between. This chain's CDR3 is CASSMTRGNEQFF. The CDR3 DNA reads TGTGCCAGCAGTATGACCAGGGGAAATGAGCAGTTCTTC.

This clonotype has at least ten counts. Written as DNA, the CDR3 is TGTGCCAGCAGCTTAGATACCCTAGTTAGGGCAAGTGATGAGCAGTTCTTC. Its translation is CASSLDTLVRASDEQFF. V usage is TRBV11-2 and J usage is TRBJ2-1; D uncertain. CDR1 and CDR2 from the germline V gene are SGHAT and FQNNGV. V dropped 0 bases and J dropped 8 bases, with 20 bases sitting between them. This CDR3 has 17 residues. The full variable domain, its missing parts supplied by reference TRBV11-2 and TRBJ2-1, is EAGVAQSPRYKIIEKRQSVAFWCNPISGHATLYWYQQILGQGPKLLIQFQNNGVVDDSQLPKDRFSAERLKGVDSTLKIQPAKLEDSAVYLCASSLDTLVRASDEQFFGPGTRLTVL.

Of note for this clonotype: With a far larger clone one base away, a read error is the likely cause. This chain links TRBV5-1 with TRBJ2-1; TRBD2 is a possible D gene (5 bases). The CDR3 has 12 residues. The germline V gene encodes CDR1 SGHRS and CDR2 YFSETQ. The CDR3 region has the DNA TGCGCCAGCGGCTTGCGAGGGAATGAGCAGTTCTTC. Amino acids: CASGLRGNEQFF.

V is TRBV5-1 and J is TRBJ1-2, with a tentative D call TRBD1 (5 bases). This CDR3 is built from 13 residues. The germline gives CDR1 SGHRS, CDR2 YFSETQ. V lost 0 bases to trimming and J lost 6 bases, with 9 bases between them. Here the CDR3 reads CASSLVGGNGYTF. CDR3 sequence (DNA): TGCGCCAGCAGCTTGGTCGGGGGGAATGGCTACACCTTC.

This clonotype was counted ten times or more. The chain joins TRBV28 to TRBJ2-7; 9 nucleotides line up with TRBD2. Losses at the gene ends were 8 bases for V and 1 base for J; bases not matched to a gene: 12. Germline CDR1 is MDHEN and CDR2 is SYDVKM. This CDR3 is built from 16 residues. CDR3 sequence (DNA): TGTGCCAGCGCAATAGTACGACTAGCGGCATCCTACGAGCAGTACTTC. Its protein product is CASAIVRLAASYEQYF. Full variable domain (remainder filled in from reference TRBV28 and TRBJ2-7): DVKVTQSSRYLVKRTGEKVFLECVQDMDHENMFWYRQDPGLGLRLIYFSYDVKMKEKGDIPEGYSVSREKKERFSLILESASTNQTSMYLCASAIVRLAASYEQYFGPGTRLTVT.

In its sample, this clonotype was seen a few times. The chain joins TRBV29-1 to TRBJ2-7, with D possibly called TRBD1 or TRBD2 (5 bases each). Trimming took off 7 bases at V and 0 bases at J, with 13 bases between the two ends. CDR1 and CDR2 from the germline V gene are SQVTM and ANQGSEA. The CDR3 has 13 amino acids. CDR3 protein: CSAVAGTSYEQYF. The CDR3 DNA follows: TGCAGCGCCGTGGCAGGGACCTCCTACGAGCAGTACTTC.

This clonotype has just a few counts. The chain is built from TRBV3-1 and TRBJ2-1, with 11 bases lining up with TRBD2. CDR1 and CDR2 from the germline V gene are LGHDT and YNNKEL (reference sequence). V lost 0 bases to trimming and J lost 13 bases; unmatched junction nucleotides: 8. CDR3 length: 15 amino acids. The CDR3 protein is CASSQEPRLAGSQFF. CDR3 DNA: TGTGCCAGCAGCCAAGAACCCCGACTAGCGGGGTCACAGTTCTTC.

The chain has TRBV6-2 or TRBV6-3 and TRBJ2-3; D gene unclear. The V end lost 5 bases, the J end lost 0 bases, and 12 bases lay between the germline ends. Looked up from germline, CDR1 is MNHEY and CDR2 is SVGEGT. The CDR3 extends over 15 amino acids. The CDR3 protein is CASSEAPWSTDTQYF. CDR3 coding DNA: TGTGCCAGCAGTGAAGCCCCATGGAGCACAGATACGCAGTATTTT.

In its sample, this clonotype was seen a few times. Germline is not matched at one junction end, which may reflect a read error. The gene calls are TRBV5-1 and TRBJ2-5, with D perhaps matching TRBD1 or TRBD2 (6 bases each). CDR3 length: 14 residues. The germline V gene encodes CDR1 SGHRS and CDR2 YFSETQ. DNA for the CDR3: TGTGCCAGCAGCCCCGGGGGCGGTGCAGAGACCCAGTACTTC. Translating it yields CASSPGGGAETQYF.

This chain uses TRBV7-9 with TRBJ2-1, with TRBD2 matching over 7 bases. Per germline, CDR1 SEHNR and CDR2 FQNEAQ (reference sequence). V shed 0 bases and J 2 bases; nucleotides not matched to a gene: 4. CDR3 length equals 16 residues. CDR3 DNA: TGTGCCAGCAGCTTAGCGGGAGGGAGGACCTACAATGAGCAGTTCTTC. Translated: CASSLAGGRTYNEQFF.

A note on this clonotype: A much larger clone differs from this one at a single base, so this may be a read error. The rearrangement uses TRBV7-9 and TRBJ2-5; D not resolved. Trimming pared 2 bases from V and 2 bases from J, leaving 9 bases between. Per germline, CDR1 SEHNR and CDR2 FQNEAQ (reference sequence). CDR3 length: 14 residues. CDR3 amino acids: CASSLREVQETQYF. The CDR3 DNA reads TGTGCCAGCAGCTTAAGGGAAGTACAAGAGACCCAGTACTTC. Full variable domain (rest looked up from reference TRBV7-9 and TRBJ2-5): DTGVSQNPRHKITKRGQNVTFRCDPISEHNRLYWYRQTLGQGPEFLTYFQNEAQLEKSRLLSDRFSAERPKGSFSTLEIQRTEQGDSAMYLCASSLREVQETQYFGPGTRLLVL.

This chain links TRBV9 with TRBJ2-5; TRBD2 matches 7 bases. The CDR3 sequence is 16 residues long. V dropped 3 bases and J dropped 3; count of bases not matched to a gene: 11. The germline CDR1 and CDR2 sequences are SGDLS and YYNGEE. CDR3 DNA: TGTGCCAGCAGCGCCCAGCGGGGCTACCGAAAAGAGACCCAGTACTTC. The encoded protein is CASSAQRGYRKETQYF.

As to this clonotype: A far larger clone lies a single base away; this is likely a read error. This chain links TRBV7-2 with TRBJ2-3; TRBD1 matches 8 bases. This CDR3 comprises 16 residues. The germline V gene has CDR1 SGHTA and CDR2 FQGNSA. DNA of the CDR3: TGTGCCAGCAGCTCCTGGACAGGGCCAAGCTCCTACGAGCGGTACTTC. It encodes CASSSWTGPSSYERYF.

This clonotype has ten or more counts. The rearrangement uses TRBV12-3 or TRBV12-4 and TRBJ2-3; D possibly matches TRBD1 or TRBD2 (6 bases each). The CDR3 totals 15 residues. V shed 6 bases and J shed 2 bases, with 15 bases lying between them. The CDR3 loop reads CASSLLGGLTDTQYF. CDR3 bases: TGTGCCAGCAGCCTTTTGGGGGGCCTCACAGATACGCAGTATTTT.

About this clonotype itself: Being one base from a much bigger clone, this may be a read error. The chain employs TRBV2 and TRBJ2-2; 12 positions agree with TRBD2. Germline CDR1 and CDR2: SNHLY and FYNNEI. The CDR3 covers 15 residues. The V segment lost 11 bases and the J segment 4 bases; nucleotides outside the gene matches: 8. In nucleotides, the CDR3 is TGTGCCGGTCTGACTAGCGGGAGTTTCACCGGGGAGCTGTTTTTT. This codes for CAGLTSGSFTGELFF.

This clonotype was recorded many times. The V gene is TRBV7-3, the J gene TRBJ2-1, with 9 positions matching TRBD1. The germline V gene has CDR1 SGHTA and CDR2 FQGTGA. V lost 5 bases, J lost 8 bases, and 1 base stayed unmatched. CDR3 length: 12 residues. The CDR3 reads CASSGTGYEQFF. CDR3 DNA sequence: TGTGCCAGCAGCGGGACAGGGTATGAGCAGTTCTTC.

The CDR3 nucleotides read TGCAGTGCTAGCCTGCCTCCCACTAACTATGGCTACACCTTC. As protein: CSASLPPTNYGYTF. The V call is TRBV20-1, the J call TRBJ1-2; D not resolved. The CDR3 spans 14 residues. CDR1 and CDR2 (germline): DFQATT, SNEGSKA (reference sequence). The germline V and J ends were trimmed by 3 bases and 0 bases, with 11 bases remaining between them.

This sequence joins TRBV7-2 and TRBJ2-4; TRBD1 aligns across 9 bases. The ends lost 1 base at V and 0 bases at J; junction bases unmatched: 4. CDR1 is SGHTA, CDR2 FQGNSA, per germline. The CDR3 sequence is 17 residues long. The CDR3 spells CASSLDGDRVAKNIQYF. As DNA, the CDR3 is TGTGCCAGCAGCTTAGATGGGGACAGGGTAGCCAAAAACATTCAGTACTTC.

This clonotype has a handful of counts. The V call is TRBV29-1, the J call TRBJ2-7; 13 bases fit TRBD2. The CDR3 has 14 residues. The germline CDR1 and CDR2 sequences are SQVTM and ANQGSEA. V shed 4 bases and J 6 bases; nucleotides not matched to a gene: 6. CDR3 amino acids: CSVAGLAGYAEQYF. The CDR3 nucleotides read TGCAGCGTTGCGGGACTAGCGGGATACGCCGAGCAGTACTTC.

The chain recombines TRBV27 with TRBJ2-1, with 15 bases aligning to TRBD2. Trimming at V came to 1 base and at J to 6 bases, leaving 4 bases not matched to a gene. The CDR3 runs 17 residues. Germline V gene data show CDR1 as MNHEY and CDR2 as SMNVEV (reference sequence). CDR3 amino acids: CASSLLRTSGRANEQFF. The DNA for the CDR3 is TGTGCCAGCAGTTTATTACGGACTAGCGGGAGGGCCAATGAGCAGTTCTTC.